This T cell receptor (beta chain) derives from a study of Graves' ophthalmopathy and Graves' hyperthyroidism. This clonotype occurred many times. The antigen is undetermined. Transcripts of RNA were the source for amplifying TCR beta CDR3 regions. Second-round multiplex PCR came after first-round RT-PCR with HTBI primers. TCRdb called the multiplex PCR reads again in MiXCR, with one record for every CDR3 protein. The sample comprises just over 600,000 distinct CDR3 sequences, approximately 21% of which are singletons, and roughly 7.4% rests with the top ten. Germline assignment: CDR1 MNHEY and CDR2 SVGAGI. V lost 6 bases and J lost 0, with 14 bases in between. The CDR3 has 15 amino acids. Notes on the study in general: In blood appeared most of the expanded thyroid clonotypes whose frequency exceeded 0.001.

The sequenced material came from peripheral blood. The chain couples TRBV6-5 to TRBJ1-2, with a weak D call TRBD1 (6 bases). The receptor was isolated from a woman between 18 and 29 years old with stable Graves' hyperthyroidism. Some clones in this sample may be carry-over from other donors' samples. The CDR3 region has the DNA TGTGCCAGCAGGGTGACAGGCAGTACTAACTATGGCTACACCTTC. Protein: CASRVTGSTNYGYTF.